These 18 T cell receptor beta chains came from one sample sequenced in a study of blood T cell repertoires in COVID-19. Repertoires were generated with immunoSEQ multiplex PCR, while TCRdb's copy carries only in-frame clones and drops some. This table holds 150,000 or so clones, roughly 90% found once. Material: PBMCs or T cells enriched from blood (not recorded which). Receptors originate from a woman aged 50 to 60 who had recovered from COVID-19.

The gene calls are TRBV7-8 and TRBJ2-7, with 10 bases fitting TRBD2. The V and J ends lost 5 bases and 6 bases, in that order; junction bases with no gene match: 7. The CDR3 consists of 14 residues. Germline CDR1 SGHVS, CDR2 FQNEAQ. DNA for the CDR3: TGTGCCAGCAGCCCCACTAGCGGGAACCGCGAGCAGTACTTC. Protein sequence: CASSPTSGNREQYF.

J is TRBJ2-7 and V is TRBV10-3; 8 nucleotides line up with TRBD1. J lost 6 bases, V lost 0 bases, and 7 bases had no gene match. CDR1 and CDR2 (germline): ENHRY, SYGVKD. The CDR3 totals 15 residues. Written as DNA, the CDR3 is TGTGCCATCAGTGAGTCTACGGACAGGGTGGGCGAGCAGTACTTC. Protein product: CAISESTDRVGEQYF.

The chain has TRBV7-2 and TRBJ2-1; possible D gene TRBD2, 6 bases. Germline lookup yields CDR1 SGHTA and CDR2 FQGNSA. The V gene lost 3 bases and the J gene lost 0 bases, with 9 bases spanning the gap. CDR3 length: 15 amino acids. Here the CDR3 DNA reads TGTGCCAGCAGCTTGCGGGAAATCTCCTACAATGAGCAGTTCTTC. It is translated as CASSLREISYNEQFF.

The chain carries TRBV7-9 and TRBJ2-2, with TRBD1 matching 7 bases. The germline V gene encodes CDR1 SEHNR and CDR2 FQNEAQ (reference sequence). The CDR3 contains 16 residues. V gave up 1 base and J gave up 4 bases; unmatched junction bases: 6. The CDR3 DNA reads as TGTGCCAGCAGCTTAGGGTCGACAGGGACCACCGGGGAGCTGTTTTTT. Protein: CASSLGSTGTTGELFF.

V and J are TRBV5-8 and TRBJ2-1, with D uncertain. Germline loops: CDR1 SGHTS, CDR2 YDEGEE. With 4 bases removed from V and 1 base from J, the gap between germline ends came to 15 bases. CDR3 length: 16 amino acids. The CDR3 sequence is CASSHMRGASYNEQFF. The CDR3 region has the DNA TGTGCCAGCAGCCATATGCGAGGAGCTTCCTACAATGAGCAGTTCTTC.

V gene TRBV21-1 combines with J gene TRBJ2-5; the D segment call TRBD1 is taken from the table without a DNA check. TRBV21-1 is assigned pseudogene status. CDR3 length: 13 residues. CDR3 bases: TGTGCCAGAGACCGGGACACAGAAGAGACCCAGTACTTC. Its protein is CARDRDTEETQYF.

The chain joins TRBV10-3 to TRBJ1-1, with 10 bases identical to TRBD1. This CDR3 is built from 15 residues. The germline CDR1 and CDR2 sequences are ENHRY and SYGVKD. Unmatched junction bases numbered 8, after V lost 5 bases and J lost 5 bases. CDR3 sequence: CAISPGTGAGTEAFF. The CDR3 nucleotides are TGTGCCATCAGTCCCGGGACAGGGGCGGGGACTGAAGCTTTCTTT.

V is TRBV6-5 and J is TRBJ1-1; no firm D call. The CDR3 runs to 14 residues. Germline CDR1 reads MNHEY; CDR2 reads SVGAGI. Deletions cut 2 bases from V and 1 base from J, with 8 bases between. CDR3 DNA: TGTGCCAGCAGTTACGAGGACTCGAACACTGAAGCTTTCTTT. This sequence encodes CASSYEDSNTEAFF.

V and J are TRBV19 and TRBJ2-1; 11 positions agree with TRBD2. The J segment lost 9 bases and the V segment lost 2 bases, leaving 9 bases of the junction unmatched. Germline values: CDR1 LNHDA, CDR2 SQIVND (reference sequence). This CDR3 has 16 amino acids. The CDR3, as DNA: TGTGCCAGTAGTATACTAGCGGGAGGAGTTGAGGGTGAGCAGTTCTTC. Translation gives CASSILAGGVEGEQFF.

The V call is TRBV5-1, the J call TRBJ1-1, with D hard to call. Germline assignment: CDR1 SGHRS and CDR2 YFSETQ. The CDR3 covers 16 residues. V was clipped by 0 bases and J by 0 bases, with 12 bases between them. In nucleotides, the CDR3 is TGCGCCAGCAGCTTGGGTCTAACCCAGGTGAACACTGAAGCTTTCTTT. This gives the protein CASSLGLTQVNTEAFF.

V and J are TRBV7-9 and TRBJ2-1; 7 bases agree with TRBD2. Germline V lookup: CDR1 SEHNR, CDR2 FQNEAQ (reference sequence). J was trimmed by 6 bases and V by 2 bases; bases with no gene match: 13. The CDR3 is 17 amino acids. CDR3 sequence: CASSLKVAGEFGNEQFF. The CDR3 DNA sequence: TGTGCCAGCAGCTTAAAAGTGGCGGGAGAATTCGGCAATGAGCAGTTCTTC.

The J gene is TRBJ1-3, the V gene TRBV5-1, with D unclear. CDR1 and CDR2 from the germline V gene are SGHRS and YFSETQ. Trimming stripped 0 bases from V and 0 bases from J, with 4 bases between. This CDR3 has 14 residues. CDR3 DNA: TGCGCCAGCAGCTTGGCTCCCTCTGGAAACACCATATATTTT. This encodes CASSLAPSGNTIYF.

V and J are TRBV11-2 and TRBJ1-5, with 8 bases lining up with TRBD1. V shed 6 bases and J 1 base; nucleotides not matched to a gene: 8. The CDR3 has 16 amino acids. The V gene's germline CDR1 is SGHAT and CDR2 FQNNGV. CDR3 in amino acids: CASSLDGQGSNQPQHF. Written as DNA, the CDR3 is TGTGCCAGCAGTTTGGACGGACAGGGAAGCAATCAGCCCCAGCATTTT.

About this clone itself: This same CDR3 is encoded by further DNA sequences in the sample. Here the CDR3 DNA reads TGTGCCTGGAGTGTACTTTCTGAAGCTTTCTTT. This sequence encodes CAWSVLSEAFF. The rearrangement links TRBV30 to TRBJ1-1; no reliable D call. The CDR3 is made up of 11 amino acids. The germline V and J ends were trimmed by 0 bases and 6 bases, with 5 bases remaining between them. Germline CDR1 is GTSNPN and CDR2 is SVGIG (reference sequence). The full variable domain, rest sourced from reference TRBV30 and TRBJ1-1, is SQTIHQWPATLVQPVGSPLSLECTVEGTSNPNLYWYRQAAGRGLQLLFYSVGIGQISSEVPQNLSASRPQDRQFILSSKKLLLSDSGFYLCAWSVLSEAFFGQGTRLTVV.

The V call is TRBV2, the J call TRBJ1-2; the D gene is possibly TRBD1 (5 bases). The length of the CDR3 is 12 residues. The V end lost 4 bases, the J end lost 8 bases, and 11 bases lay between the germline ends. Germline-derived CDR1 and CDR2 are SNHLY and FYNNEI. CDR3 residues: CASSGGADGYTF. CDR3 coding DNA: TGTGCCAGCAGTGGGGGCGCTGACGGCTACACCTTC.

V is TRBV7-8 and J is TRBJ2-7, with 11 bases that match TRBD1. The CDR3 totals 15 residues. The germline V gene has CDR1 SGHVS and CDR2 FQNEAQ. The V and J ends lost 1 base and 3 bases, in that order; junction bases with no gene match: 2. The CDR3 nucleotides are TGTGCCAGCAGCTTAGTGGGACAGGGGGGCTACGAGCAGTACTTC. Its translation: CASSLVGQGGYEQYF.

This clone turned up a few times. This chain links TRBV4-2 with TRBJ2-3, with 11 bases matching TRBD2. This CDR3 comprises 16 residues. CDR1 and CDR2 (germline): LGHNA, YNFKEQ. With V trimmed by 1 base and J by 3 bases, 3 bases remained unmatched. The CDR3 region is CASSQVAGGGTDTQYF. Here the CDR3 DNA reads TGTGCCAGCAGCCAAGTAGCGGGAGGGGGAACAGATACGCAGTATTTT.

The chain combines TRBV5-1 with TRBJ2-3; maybe TRBD2 (6 bases). Trimming stripped 2 bases from V and 2 bases from J, with 9 bases between. The CDR3 covers 14 residues. Germline loops: CDR1 SGHRS, CDR2 YFSETQ. The CDR3 DNA reads as TGCGCCAGCAGCTTTGCGGGGTCCACAGATACGCAGTATTTT. This encodes CASSFAGSTDTQYF.